This record covers a single T cell receptor (beta chain). This entry belongs to a study of Graves' ophthalmopathy and Graves' hyperthyroidism. Transcripts of RNA were the source for amplifying TCR beta CDR3 regions. Investigators did first-round RT-PCR with HTBI primers, then second-round multiplex PCR. TCRdb itself ran the multiplex PCR reads through MiXCR, one entry per CDR3 protein. The data show about 600,000 distinct CDR3 sequences, 35% to 45% seen once. Aged 18 to 65, the patients with hyperthyroidism had under 2 months' duration and were newly diagnosed. Other autoimmune diseases, uncontrolled infections, pregnancy and lactation each led to patient exclusion. The CDR3 is 13 residues long. Germline CDR1 is SGDLS and CDR2 is YYNGEE. V lost 2 bases, J lost 6 bases, and 3 bases stayed unmatched.

Sequenced: peripheral blood or thyroid tissue (not recorded which). The gene calls are TRBV9 and TRBJ1-2, with TRBD1 matching over 8 bases. The TCR originated in an adult man with Graves' hyperthyroidism. For the CDR3, the DNA is TGTGCCAGCAGCGTTGTACAGGGGGATGGCTACACCTTC. It yields the protein CASSVVQGDGYTF.